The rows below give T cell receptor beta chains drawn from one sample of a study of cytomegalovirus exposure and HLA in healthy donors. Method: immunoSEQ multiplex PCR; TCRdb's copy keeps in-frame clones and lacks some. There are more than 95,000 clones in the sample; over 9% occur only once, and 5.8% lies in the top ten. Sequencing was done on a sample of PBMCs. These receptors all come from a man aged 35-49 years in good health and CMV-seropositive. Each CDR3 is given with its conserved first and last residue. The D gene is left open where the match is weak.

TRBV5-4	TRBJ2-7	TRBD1	CASSSPGQGSEQYF
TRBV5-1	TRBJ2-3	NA	CASQQASLVDTQYF
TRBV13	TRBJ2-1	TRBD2	CASSHPSSGAPNEQFF
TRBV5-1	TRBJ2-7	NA	CASSEAGARIREQYF
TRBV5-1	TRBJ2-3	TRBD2	CASSLVSGITDTQYF
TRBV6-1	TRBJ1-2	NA	CASLASYGYTF
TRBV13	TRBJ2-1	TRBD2	CASSFGGVEKPSSYNEQFF
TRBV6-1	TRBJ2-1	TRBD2	CASSGETSGRNEQFF
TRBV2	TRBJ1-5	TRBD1	CASSAGTGSIRPQHF
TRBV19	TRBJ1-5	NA	CASSISGGEQPQHF
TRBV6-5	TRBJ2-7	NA	CANSNPGGLGEQYF
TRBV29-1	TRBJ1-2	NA	CSVEAPPKSGFNGYTF
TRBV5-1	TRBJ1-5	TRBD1	CASSFQGADNQPQHF
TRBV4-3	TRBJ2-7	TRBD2	CASSQVRVSTSGRYEQYF
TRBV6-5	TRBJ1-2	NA	CASSPRGDSYGYTF
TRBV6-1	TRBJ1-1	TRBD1	CASSADRGSTEAFF
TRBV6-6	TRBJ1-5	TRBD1	CASKTGQGNQPQHF
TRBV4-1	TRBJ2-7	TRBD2	CASSQPGTSDYEQYF
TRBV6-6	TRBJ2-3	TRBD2	CASSGTSSTDTQYF
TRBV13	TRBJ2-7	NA	CASSLHGVPYEQYF
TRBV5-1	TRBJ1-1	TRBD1	CASSSGQGTLITEAFF
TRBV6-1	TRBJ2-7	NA	CASSDPSVSSGVEQYF